A selection of T cell receptor beta chains follows, all from one sample in a study of T cell responses to AZD1222 COVID-19 vaccine. TCRdb keeps only in-frame clones here, not all; method: immunoSEQ multiplex PCR. In the table there are approximately 170,000 clones, roughly 90% of which are singletons. The sample consisted of peripheral blood, taken on day 0 of AZD1222 vaccination. These receptors originate from an adult in good health. The CDR3 runs from the conserved cysteine through the conserved F or W. Fields, in order: V gene, clone size, CDR3 length, D gene, J gene, CDR3 DNA, CDR3 protein. The D gene is left open where the match is weak. Rows give clone size only sometimes, using once, few, many, or a class for an expanded clone.

v_call: TRBV5-1; clone_size: NA; cdr3_length: 13; d_call: NA; j_call: TRBJ2-1; cdr3_nt: TGCGCCAGCAGCGCTTGGACAGACAATGAGCAGTTCTTC; cdr3_aa: CASSAWTDNEQFF
v_call: TRBV4-1; clone_size: NA; cdr3_length: 13; d_call: NA; j_call: TRBJ2-7; cdr3_nt: TGCGCCAGCAGTCGAACGGATAATTACGAGCAGTACTTC; cdr3_aa: CASSRTDNYEQYF
v_call: TRBV29-1; clone_size: NA; cdr3_length: 13; d_call: TRBD1; j_call: TRBJ1-1; cdr3_nt: TGCAGCGTTAGGACAGGGGGCAAGACTGAAGCTTTCTTT; cdr3_aa: CSVRTGGKTEAFF
v_call: TRBV7-9; clone_size: NA; cdr3_length: 15; d_call: NA; j_call: TRBJ2-1; cdr3_nt: TGTGCCAGCATGAGGGGCCTAGTGGCCTACAATGAGCAGTTCTTC; cdr3_aa: CASMRGLVAYNEQFF
v_call: TRBV12-3/TRBV12-4; clone_size: NA; cdr3_length: 13; d_call: NA; j_call: TRBJ1-5; cdr3_nt: TGTGCCAGCAGTTTTGCGGGTAATCAGCCCCAGCATTTT; cdr3_aa: CASSFAGNQPQHF
v_call: TRBV29-1; clone_size: NA; cdr3_length: 12; d_call: TRBD2; j_call: TRBJ2-1; cdr3_nt: TGCAGCGGCCTGGGGACTAGCGATGAGCAGTTCTTC; cdr3_aa: CSGLGTSDEQFF
v_call: TRBV30; clone_size: NA; cdr3_length: 13; d_call: NA; j_call: TRBJ1-3; cdr3_nt: TGTGCCTGGAATCTATACTCTGGAAACACCATATATTTT; cdr3_aa: CAWNLYSGNTIYF
v_call: TRBV21-1; clone_size: NA; cdr3_length: 17; d_call: NA; j_call: TRBJ2-7; cdr3_nt: TGTGCCAGCAGCAAAGAAGGGCCCACTAGCGGGAGTGGAGAGCAGTACTTC; cdr3_aa: CASSKEGPTSGSGEQYF
v_call: TRBV7-8; clone_size: NA; cdr3_length: 15; d_call: NA; j_call: TRBJ2-6; cdr3_nt: TGTGCCAGCAGCCGAGCTAGGTCTGGGGCCAACGTCCTGACTTTC; cdr3_aa: CASSRARSGANVLTF
v_call: TRBV18; clone_size: NA; cdr3_length: 16; d_call: NA; j_call: TRBJ2-1; cdr3_nt: TGTGCCAGCTCACCACCGCGGGGTGGCAGGGACAATGAGCAGTTCTTC; cdr3_aa: CASSPPRGGRDNEQFF
v_call: TRBV5-1; clone_size: NA; cdr3_length: 15; d_call: NA; j_call: TRBJ2-5; cdr3_nt: TGCGCCAGCAGCACTTCGGGAGCTGTACAAGAGACCCAGTACTTC; cdr3_aa: CASSTSGAVQETQYF
v_call: TRBV5-1; clone_size: NA; cdr3_length: 13; d_call: NA; j_call: TRBJ2-5; cdr3_nt: TGCGCCAGCAGCTTGTCAGGGCAGGAGACCCAGTACTTC; cdr3_aa: CASSLSGQETQYF
v_call: TRBV14; clone_size: NA; cdr3_length: 15; d_call: NA; j_call: TRBJ1-1; cdr3_nt: TGTGCCAGCAGCCACTCTTTAGGGGTGGGCACTGAAGCTTTCTTT; cdr3_aa: CASSHSLGVGTEAFF
v_call: TRBV2; clone_size: once; cdr3_length: 13; d_call: NA; j_call: TRBJ2-7; cdr3_nt: TGTGCCAGCAGTGGGGCGCCAGGAAACGAGCAGTACTTC; cdr3_aa: CASSGAPGNEQYF
v_call: TRBV19; clone_size: NA; cdr3_length: 13; d_call: NA; j_call: TRBJ1-5; cdr3_nt: TGTGCCAGTAGCGTGAGGCGGCCTCAGCCCCAGCATTTT; cdr3_aa: CASSVRRPQPQHF
v_call: TRBV5-4; clone_size: NA; cdr3_length: 14; d_call: NA; j_call: TRBJ1-6; cdr3_nt: TGTGCCAGCAGCTTCCAGGCGTTTGGATCACCCCTCCACTTT; cdr3_aa: CASSFQAFGSPLHF
v_call: TRBV2; clone_size: once; cdr3_length: 13; d_call: NA; j_call: TRBJ1-1; cdr3_nt: TGTGCCAGCAGTGAATACGGGCAGGCTGAAGCTTTCTTT; cdr3_aa: CASSEYGQAEAFF
v_call: TRBV18; clone_size: few; cdr3_length: 14; d_call: NA; j_call: TRBJ2-7; cdr3_nt: TGTGCCAGCTCATCCATGGCCCAGGGGTACGAGCAGTACTTC; cdr3_aa: CASSSMAQGYEQYF
v_call: TRBV29-1; clone_size: few; cdr3_length: 13; d_call: NA; j_call: TRBJ2-3; cdr3_nt: TGCAGCGTTGAAGATCGAGGACTGGATACGCAGTATTTT; cdr3_aa: CSVEDRGLDTQYF
v_call: TRBV5-1; clone_size: NA; cdr3_length: 15; d_call: TRBD2; j_call: TRBJ2-1; cdr3_nt: TGCGCCAGCAGCCCGACTAGCGGGAGTTACAATGAGCAGTTCTTC; cdr3_aa: CASSPTSGSYNEQFF
v_call: TRBV29-1; clone_size: few; cdr3_length: 14; d_call: TRBD1; j_call: TRBJ2-7; cdr3_nt: TGCAGCGTTATCGGACAGGGGAGCTCCTACGAGCAGTACTTC; cdr3_aa: CSVIGQGSSYEQYF
v_call: TRBV4-1; clone_size: NA; cdr3_length: 14; d_call: NA; j_call: TRBJ2-3; cdr3_nt: TGCGCCAGCAGCCAGGCAGGGGGGCCAGATACGCAGTATTTT; cdr3_aa: CASSQAGGPDTQYF
v_call: TRBV4-1; clone_size: NA; cdr3_length: 14; d_call: TRBD1; j_call: TRBJ2-5; cdr3_nt: TGCGCCAGCAGCCAACGGACAGGGCAAGAGACCCAGTACTTC; cdr3_aa: CASSQRTGQETQYF
v_call: TRBV19; clone_size: NA; cdr3_length: 14; d_call: NA; j_call: TRBJ1-3; cdr3_nt: TGTGCCAGTTGTACAGGCTACTCTGGAAACACCATATATTTT; cdr3_aa: CASCTGYSGNTIYF
v_call: TRBV11-2; clone_size: NA; cdr3_length: 14; d_call: NA; j_call: TRBJ1-6; cdr3_nt: TGTGCCAGCAGCTTAGGTCTCGGGAATTCACCCCTCCACTTT; cdr3_aa: CASSLGLGNSPLHF
v_call: TRBV12-5; clone_size: NA; cdr3_length: 14; d_call: TRBD1; j_call: TRBJ1-5; cdr3_nt: TGTGCTAGTGCCATCGGACAGGGACGTCAGCCCCAGCATTTT; cdr3_aa: CASAIGQGRQPQHF
v_call: TRBV19; clone_size: NA; cdr3_length: 13; d_call: TRBD1; j_call: TRBJ1-2; cdr3_nt: TGTGCCAGTAGTTTGGACAGGGCGGGAGGCTACACCTTC; cdr3_aa: CASSLDRAGGYTF
v_call: TRBV12-3/TRBV12-4; clone_size: NA; cdr3_length: 12; d_call: NA; j_call: TRBJ2-3; cdr3_nt: TGTGCCAGCAGTTACTTGATGGATACGCAGTATTTT; cdr3_aa: CASSYLMDTQYF
v_call: TRBV2; clone_size: NA; cdr3_length: 14; d_call: TRBD1; j_call: TRBJ1-2; cdr3_nt: TGTGCCAGCAGTTACGGACAGGAACGCTATGGCTACACCTTC; cdr3_aa: CASSYGQERYGYTF
v_call: TRBV10-1; clone_size: NA; cdr3_length: 14; d_call: TRBD1; j_call: TRBJ1-6; cdr3_nt: TGCGCCAGCAGTGCGGGACAGGGGAATTCACCCCTCCACTTT; cdr3_aa: CASSAGQGNSPLHF
v_call: TRBV5-1; clone_size: NA; cdr3_length: 15; d_call: NA; j_call: TRBJ2-2; cdr3_nt: TGCGCCAGCAGCTTGACAACGGCCAACACCGGGGAGCTGTTTTTT; cdr3_aa: CASSLTTANTGELFF
v_call: TRBV7-9; clone_size: once; cdr3_length: 15; d_call: TRBD1; j_call: TRBJ2-3; cdr3_nt: TGTGCCAGCAGCTTTCGGACAGGGGGAACAGATACGCAGTATTTT; cdr3_aa: CASSFRTGGTDTQYF
v_call: TRBV15; clone_size: once; cdr3_length: 15; d_call: NA; j_call: TRBJ1-2; cdr3_nt: TGTGCCACCAGCAGAGGCAAGGGGCTGGACTATGGCTACACCTTC; cdr3_aa: CATSRGKGLDYGYTF
v_call: TRBV27; clone_size: NA; cdr3_length: 14; d_call: NA; j_call: TRBJ1-1; cdr3_nt: TGTGCCAGCAGCAAATTGGACAGGAACACTGAAGCTTTCTTT; cdr3_aa: CASSKLDRNTEAFF
v_call: TRBV12-3/TRBV12-4; clone_size: NA; cdr3_length: 13; d_call: TRBD1; j_call: TRBJ2-7; cdr3_nt: TGTGCCAGCAGACCGGACAGGGAGTACGAGCAGTACTTC; cdr3_aa: CASRPDREYEQYF
v_call: TRBV11-2; clone_size: NA; cdr3_length: 15; d_call: NA; j_call: TRBJ2-7; cdr3_nt: TGTGCCAGCAGCTTAGTTGGGGTAGCCAACTACGAGCAGTACTTC; cdr3_aa: CASSLVGVANYEQYF
v_call: TRBV7-3; clone_size: few; cdr3_length: 14; d_call: TRBD1; j_call: TRBJ1-1; cdr3_nt: TGTGCCAGCAGCCTTCAGGGGGGTGTCACTGAAGCTTTCTTT; cdr3_aa: CASSLQGGVTEAFF
v_call: TRBV28; clone_size: NA; cdr3_length: 14; d_call: NA; j_call: TRBJ2-1; cdr3_nt: TGTGCCAGCAGACTTCCAGGCCGTCTCAATGAGCAGTTCTTC; cdr3_aa: CASRLPGRLNEQFF
v_call: TRBV2; clone_size: NA; cdr3_length: 13; d_call: NA; j_call: TRBJ1-5; cdr3_nt: TGTGCCAGCAGTGAAGCGTGGCATCAGCCCCAGCATTTT; cdr3_aa: CASSEAWHQPQHF
v_call: TRBV19; clone_size: NA; cdr3_length: 13; d_call: NA; j_call: TRBJ1-1; cdr3_nt: TGTGCCAGTAGTATGGGCGGGAACACTGAAGCTTTCTTT; cdr3_aa: CASSMGGNTEAFF
v_call: TRBV6-1; clone_size: NA; cdr3_length: 16; d_call: TRBD2; j_call: TRBJ2-1; cdr3_nt: TGTGCCAGCAGTGAGCCGGGGACTAGGACCTCCAATGAGCAGTTCTTC; cdr3_aa: CASSEPGTRTSNEQFF
v_call: TRBV18; clone_size: NA; cdr3_length: 15; d_call: NA; j_call: TRBJ1-2; cdr3_nt: TGTGCCAGCTCACCGTCAGGGAGCTCGGGCTATGGCTACACCTTC; cdr3_aa: CASSPSGSSGYGYTF
v_call: TRBV24-1; clone_size: NA; cdr3_length: 15; d_call: TRBD2; j_call: TRBJ2-3; cdr3_nt: TGTGCCACCGCCCCAGCGGGAGTATCTTTAGATACGCAGTATTTT; cdr3_aa: CATAPAGVSLDTQYF
v_call: TRBV7-3; clone_size: NA; cdr3_length: 15; d_call: TRBD1; j_call: TRBJ2-2; cdr3_nt: TGTGCCAGCAGCTTATCGAGGGGGCAGGTCGGGGAGCTGTTTTTT; cdr3_aa: CASSLSRGQVGELFF
v_call: TRBV7-9; clone_size: NA; cdr3_length: 16; d_call: TRBD1; j_call: TRBJ2-5; cdr3_nt: TGTGCCAGCAGCTCCCACCCGGGACAGGAACAAGAGACCCAGTACTTC; cdr3_aa: CASSSHPGQEQETQYF
v_call: TRBV7-9; clone_size: NA; cdr3_length: 15; d_call: TRBD1; j_call: TRBJ1-4; cdr3_nt: TGTGCCAGCAGCCGAGGGACAGCTTTTAATGAAAAACTGTTTTTT; cdr3_aa: CASSRGTAFNEKLFF
v_call: TRBV15; clone_size: once; cdr3_length: 14; d_call: TRBD1; j_call: TRBJ1-5; cdr3_nt: TGTGCCACCAGAGGCACAGGGGAAGGGCAGCCCCAGCATTTT; cdr3_aa: CATRGTGEGQPQHF